Below, 20 T cell receptor beta chains from the same sample are listed, as sequenced in a study of naive and memory T cell subsets. Both TRBC1 and TRBC2 were covered by a beta constant-region primer of two equimolar oligonucleotides. One entry per CDR3 protein, called by TCRdb with MiXCR from the UMI-ligation and nested PCR reads. Of some 150,000 distinct CDR3 sequences in the sample, more than 15% were seen once. The sample consisted of naive CD4+ T cells from blood. The source is a human donor in good health.

The chain is built from TRBV5-1 and TRBJ1-1, with 7 bases that match TRBD1. V lost 2 bases and J lost 5; bases outside the gene matches: 6. CDR3 length: 14 amino acids. CDR1 is SGHRS and CDR2 is YFSETQ in the germline V gene. The CDR3 loop is CASSFYRGGTEAFF. As DNA, the CDR3 is TGCGCCAGCAGCTTTTACAGGGGCGGAACTGAAGCTTTCTTT.

V and J are TRBV12-3 or TRBV12-4 and TRBJ2-1, with D perhaps TRBD1 or TRBD2 (5 bases each). Trimming stripped 4 bases from V and 2 bases from J, with 9 bases between. The CDR3 has 14 amino acids. This CDR3 is CASSWDPTYNEQFF. DNA of the CDR3: TGTGCCAGCAGTTGGGACCCAACCTACAATGAGCAGTTCTTC.

The J gene is TRBJ2-5, the V gene TRBV29-1; no clear D. The CDR3 totals 12 residues. V dropped 7 bases and J dropped 5 bases, with 14 bases sitting between them. CDR1 and CDR2 (germline): SQVTM, ANQGSEA. The CDR3 protein is CSATVTGETQYF. The CDR3 DNA reads as TGCAGCGCCACGGTCACTGGGGAGACCCAGTACTTC.

There are many counts of this clonotype. The V gene is TRBV12-3 or TRBV12-4, the J gene TRBJ2-3; D gene ambiguous. V was trimmed by 0 bases and J by 0 bases, leaving 7 bases between them. The CDR3 contains 15 residues. Written as DNA, the CDR3 is TGTGCCAGCAGTTTAGCAGGGTCGAGCACAGATACGCAGTATTTT. This translates into CASSLAGSSTDTQYF.

Only a few counts were recorded for this clonotype. The gene calls are TRBV2 and TRBJ2-2; 8 bases fit TRBD2. The CDR3 is 12 amino acids. Germline CDR1 SNHLY, CDR2 FYNNEI. V shed 9 bases, J shed 7 bases, and the junction held 4 bases outside the gene matches. The CDR3 here is CASRLALGELFF. The CDR3 DNA reads as TGTGCCAGTAGACTAGCGCTCGGGGAGCTGTTTTTT.

This chain connects TRBV5-4 to TRBJ2-5; TRBD2 aligns across 11 bases. V shed 4 bases, J shed 2 bases, and the junction held 7 bases outside the gene matches. Germline V lookup: CDR1 SGHNT, CDR2 YYREEE (reference sequence). The CDR3 has 16 residues. CDR3 sequence reads: CASSKDGTSGQETQYF. Here the CDR3 DNA reads TGTGCCAGCAGCAAAGACGGGACTAGCGGACAAGAGACCCAGTACTTC.

This chain joins TRBV18 and TRBJ2-3; weak D call: TRBD2 (5 bases). V lost 0 bases to trimming and J lost 1 base, with 11 bases between them. This CDR3 is built from 16 residues. Germline V CDR1 and CDR2: KGHSH, LQKENI. CDR3 nucleotides: TGTGCCAGCTCACCACCTAGCAGCGGAGGCACAGATACGCAGTATTTT. This translates into CASSPPSSGGTDTQYF.

This clonotype showed up just a few times. This chain uses TRBV24-1 with TRBJ2-3, with a possible D match to TRBD2 (5 bases). This CDR3 contains 15 residues. Germline V lookup: CDR1 KGHDR, CDR2 SFDVKD. The V and J ends lost 9 bases and 5 bases respectively, with 20 bases between them. The CDR3: CATAEETPAQDTQYF. The CDR3 nucleotides read TGTGCCACCGCGGAGGAAACCCCAGCGCAAGATACGCAGTATTTT.

V and J are TRBV6-1 and TRBJ1-2; TRBD1 is a possible D gene (5 bases). The V and J ends lost 4 bases and 5 bases respectively, with 17 bases between them. This CDR3 is built from 15 residues. Germline values: CDR1 MNHNS, CDR2 SASEGT. CDR3: CASSAGTGPPYGYTF. The DNA of the CDR3 is TGTGCCAGCAGTGCTGGGACGGGGCCCCCTTATGGCTACACCTTC.

The rearrangement joins TRBV5-1 to TRBJ2-3, with D unclear. The CDR3 covers 16 residues. V lost 0 bases and J 2 bases, leaving 13 bases between the germline ends. In germline, CDR1 is SGHRS, CDR2 YFSETQ. This CDR3 reads CASSLAPARLTDTQYF. Written as DNA, the CDR3 is TGCGCCAGCAGCTTGGCCCCAGCGCGTCTCACAGATACGCAGTATTTT.

CDR3 nucleotides: TGTGCCAGCAGCTCTGGACAGGCCAGGGGGGAGACCCAGTACTTC. Its protein product is CASSSGQARGETQYF. This chain uses TRBV7-3 with TRBJ2-5; TRBD1 matches at 7 bases. The germline V gene has CDR1 SGHTA and CDR2 FQGTGA. The V and J ends lost 4 bases and 5 bases, in that order; junction bases with no gene match: 10. CDR3 length equals 15 residues.

This clonotype was recorded a few times. J is TRBJ2-1 and V is TRBV28; D unresolved. Germline V gene data show CDR1 as MDHEN and CDR2 as SYDVKM. This CDR3 is 13 amino acids long. V lost 7 bases and J 4 bases, leaving 11 bases between the germline ends. The CDR3 DNA sequence: TGTGCCAGCACCCGACTGCGGTACAATGAGCAGTTCTTC. It translates to CASTRLRYNEQFF.

The V gene is TRBV10-1, the J gene TRBJ2-5, with no clear D. V was pared by 4 bases and J by 2 bases, with 8 bases between. CDR1 and CDR2 from the germline V gene are WNHNN and SYGVQD (reference sequence). The CDR3 loop spans 13 amino acids. CDR3 in amino acids: CASSAGRQETQYF. The CDR3 region has the DNA TGCGCCAGCAGTGCCGGCCGGCAAGAGACCCAGTACTTC.

The rearrangement uses TRBV6-1 and TRBJ1-1; D is unresolved. Trimming pared 4 bases from V and 2 bases from J, leaving 2 bases between. The CDR3 covers 11 residues. Looked up from germline, CDR1 is MNHNS and CDR2 is SASEGT. The CDR3 DNA reads as TGTGCCAGCAGTGGAAACACTGAAGCTTTCTTT. Translated, it gives CASSGNTEAFF.

This clonotype was counted a few times. V gene TRBV6-1 combines with J gene TRBJ1-2; D not resolved. The V gene's germline CDR1 is MNHNS and CDR2 SASEGT. Trimming cost V 11 bases and J 0 bases, with 10 bases left between them. The CDR3 has 12 residues. This CDR3 is CAGRRANYGYTF. The DNA for the CDR3 is TGTGCCGGTCGGCGAGCTAACTATGGCTACACCTTC.

The chain joins TRBV6-1 to TRBJ2-1, with 14 bases fitting TRBD2. V dropped 6 bases and J dropped 8; count of bases not matched to a gene: 9. This CDR3 has 16 residues. Germline V lookup: CDR1 MNHNS, CDR2 SASEGT. The CDR3 spells CASRAQTSGRGDEQFF. The CDR3 region has the DNA TGTGCCAGCAGGGCCCAGACTAGCGGGAGGGGGGATGAGCAGTTCTTC.

Many counts were recorded for this clonotype. V usage is TRBV6-2 or TRBV6-3 and J usage is TRBJ1-5; 7 positions match TRBD1. This CDR3 spans 15 amino acids. Germline loops: CDR1 MNHEY, CDR2 SVGEGT. With V trimmed by 7 bases and J by 3 bases, 9 bases remained unmatched. This CDR3 is CASTSTGYVNQPQHF. The CDR3 coding sequence is TGTGCCAGCACCTCGACAGGGTATGTCAATCAGCCCCAGCATTTT.

The V and J genes are TRBV11-3 and TRBJ2-2, with 9 bases matching TRBD2. The CDR3 contains 17 residues. Germline V gene data show CDR1 as SGHNT and CDR2 as YENEEA. V lost 2 bases and J lost 5; bases outside the gene matches: 9. DNA for the CDR3: TGTGCCAGCAGCTTATGGGTTGGAGCGGGAGGTACCGGGGAGCTGTTTTTT. This encodes CASSLWVGAGGTGELFF.

This clonotype was recorded a few times. The chain joins TRBV5-1 to TRBJ2-7; TRBD2 agrees at 10 bases. V shed 2 bases, J shed 0 bases, and the junction held 5 bases outside the gene matches. The CDR3 covers 16 residues. Germline CDR1 reads SGHRS; CDR2 reads YFSETQ. CDR3 coding DNA: TGCGCCAGCAGCTTAGGACTAGCGGAAAGCTCCTACGAGCAGTACTTC. Its translation: CASSLGLAESSYEQYF.

The chain uses TRBV12-3 or TRBV12-4 and TRBJ1-1, with a possible D match to TRBD1 (6 bases). V lost 5 bases, J lost 0 bases, and 13 bases lay in between. The CDR3 length is 15 residues. The CDR3 reads CASSTGRGVNTEAFF. CDR3 nucleotides: TGTGCCAGCAGTACAGGGAGGGGGGTGAACACTGAAGCTTTCTTT.